Here is one T cell receptor beta chain with its context. The CDR3 loop spans 15 amino acids. The trim removed 1 base at V and 0 bases at J, leaving 1 base unmatched. Germline V gene sequence: CDR1 SGHNT, CDR2 YYREEE (reference sequence). The sample is drawn from a study of PD-1 blockade in mismatch repair-deficient tumors. Profiling relied on immunoSEQ multiplex PCR, and the TCRdb table lists in-frame clones only, not all of them. The data hold 80,000 to 130,000 clones, with 82% observed a single time. The TCR sequence derives from an adult with mismatch repair-deficient cancer. Sample: peripheral blood, taken about 36 weeks after starting pembrolizumab. The chain uses TRBV5-4 and TRBJ1-5; 7 nucleotides line up with TRBD1. The CDR3 loop is CASSLTGDSNQPQHF. The CDR3 DNA follows: TGTGCCAGCAGCTTGACAGGGGATAGCAATCAGCCCCAGCATTTT.